This paragraph reports one T cell receptor beta chain. What it binds is unknown. Sequenced by immunoSEQ multiplex PCR; TCRdb stores in-frame clones only, minus some. The sample has more than 85,000 clones, 92% seen once. This sample is drawn from a study of siplizumab effects on memory and regulatory T cells. Findings and limits, study-wide: Siplizumab significantly lowered the alloreactive sequences that could be traced to unstimulated CD4+ memory cells. Mappable alloreactive CD4+ clones came from Treg cells almost 70% of the time on average with siplizumab, against 25% to 30% in controls. Whether the proliferating Tregs (from siplizumab cultures) were suppressive was not confirmed.

V shed 1 base, J shed 2 bases, and the junction held 2 bases outside the gene matches. The length of the CDR3 is 15 residues. Looked up from germline, CDR1 is LGHNA and CDR2 is YNFKEQ. The chain joins TRBV4-2 to TRBJ1-5; 7 nucleotides align to TRBD1. The TCR comes from a human donor in good health. Sequenced material: Tregs sorted from blood. CDR3 residues: CASSQAQGGNQPQHF. CDR3 bases: TGTGCCAGCAGCCAAGCCCAGGGGGGCAATCAGCCCCAGCATTTT.